The clone carrying this TCR beta chain was detected only once. These data originate in a study of blood T cell repertoires in COVID-19. The CDR3 has 16 residues. Looked up from germline, CDR1 is SGHRS and CDR2 is YFSETQ. The V gene end was trimmed by 4 bases and the J gene end by 2 bases; junction bases not matched to a gene: 7. The protocol was immunoSEQ multiplex PCR, while the TCRdb copy is restricted to in-frame clones and leaves out a portion. In the table there are around 130,000 clones, approximately 89% of which are singletons. The source material was peripheral blood. The TCR comes from a woman aged 55-70 years with acute or convalescent COVID-19. The V gene is TRBV5-1, the J gene TRBJ1-4, with 8 positions matching TRBD1. As DNA, the CDR3 is TGCGCCAGCAGCCCGGACAGGGTTGCGACTAATGAAAAACTGTTTTTT. It is translated as CASSPDRVATNEKLFF. The full variable domain, its missing parts supplied by reference TRBV5-1 and TRBJ1-4, is KAGVTQTPRYLIKTRGQQVTLSCSPISGHRSVSWYQQTPGQGLQFLFEYFSETQRNKGNFPGRFSGRQFSNSRSEMNVSTLELGDSALYLCASSPDRVATNEKLFFGSGTQLSVL.